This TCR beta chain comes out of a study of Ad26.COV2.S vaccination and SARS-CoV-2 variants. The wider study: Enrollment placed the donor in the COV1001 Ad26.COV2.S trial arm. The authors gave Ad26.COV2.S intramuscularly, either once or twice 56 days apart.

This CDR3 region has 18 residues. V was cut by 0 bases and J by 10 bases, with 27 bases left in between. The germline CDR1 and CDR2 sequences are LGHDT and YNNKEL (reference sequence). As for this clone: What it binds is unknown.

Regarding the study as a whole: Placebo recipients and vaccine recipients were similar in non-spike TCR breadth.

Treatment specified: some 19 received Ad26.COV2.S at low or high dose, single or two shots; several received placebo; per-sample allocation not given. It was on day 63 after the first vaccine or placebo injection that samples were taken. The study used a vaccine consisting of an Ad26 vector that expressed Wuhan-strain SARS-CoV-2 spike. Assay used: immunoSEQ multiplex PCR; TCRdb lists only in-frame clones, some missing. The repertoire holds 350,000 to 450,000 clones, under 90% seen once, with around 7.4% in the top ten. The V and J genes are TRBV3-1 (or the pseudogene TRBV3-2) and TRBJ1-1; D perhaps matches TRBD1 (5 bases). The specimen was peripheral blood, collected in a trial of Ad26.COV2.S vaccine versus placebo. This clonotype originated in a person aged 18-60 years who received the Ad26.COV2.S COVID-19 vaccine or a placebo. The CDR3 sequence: CASSQDYRLAGFRGPAFF. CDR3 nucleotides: TGTGCCAGCAGCCAAGATTACCGCCTTGCGGGTTTTAGGGGCCCAGCTTTCTTT.